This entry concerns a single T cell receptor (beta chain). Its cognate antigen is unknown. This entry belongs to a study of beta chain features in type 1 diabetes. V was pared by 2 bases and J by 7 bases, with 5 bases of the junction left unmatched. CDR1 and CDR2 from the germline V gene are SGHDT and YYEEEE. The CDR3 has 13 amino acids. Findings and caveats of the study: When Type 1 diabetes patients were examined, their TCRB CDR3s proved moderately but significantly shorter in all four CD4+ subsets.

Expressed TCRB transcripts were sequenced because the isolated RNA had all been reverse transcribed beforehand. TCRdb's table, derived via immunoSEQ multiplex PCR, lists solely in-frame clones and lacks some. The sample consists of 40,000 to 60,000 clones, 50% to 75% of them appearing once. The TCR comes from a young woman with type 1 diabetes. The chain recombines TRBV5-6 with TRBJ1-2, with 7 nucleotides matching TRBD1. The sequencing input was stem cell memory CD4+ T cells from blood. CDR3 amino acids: CASSFSDRAGYTF. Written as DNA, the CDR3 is TGTGCCAGCAGCTTCTCAGACAGGGCTGGCTACACCTTC.